These 19 T cell receptor beta chains came from one sample sequenced in a study of blood T cell repertoires in COVID-19. TCRdb's copy holds only in-frame clones and misses some; the assay was immunoSEQ multiplex PCR. The data hold roughly 190,000 clones, with roughly four fifths observed a single time. Material for sequencing was peripheral blood. The receptors here all came from a woman between 40 and 55 years old with acute or convalescent COVID-19.

The gene calls are TRBV5-1 and TRBJ1-1; TRBD1 matches at 9 bases. The ends lost 0 bases at V and 11 bases at J; junction bases unmatched: 5. Germline V CDR1 and CDR2: SGHRS, YFSETQ. The CDR3 loop spans 13 amino acids. CDR3 sequence (DNA): TGCGCCAGCAGCTTGGAACAGGGGGCGGCCGCTTTCTTT. Encoded protein: CASSLEQGAAAFF.

The CDR3 coding sequence is TGTGCCAGCAGCGCGGGAATTTACAGCTATGGCTACACCTTC. This translates into CASSAGIYSYGYTF. The chain joins TRBV7-2 to TRBJ1-2; D is ambiguous. Trimming removed 5 bases at V and 4 bases at J, with 14 bases between. CDR1 SGHTA and CDR2 FQGNSA come from the germline V gene. The CDR3 sequence is 14 residues long.

The chain uses TRBV18 and TRBJ2-1, with D possibly being TRBD1 (5 bases). The CDR3 is 15 residues long. Germline CDR1 and CDR2: KGHSH and LQKENI. V lost 2 bases to trimming and J lost 1 base, with 9 bases between them. The CDR3 is CASSPDQGSYNEQFF. CDR3 nucleotide sequence: TGTGCCAGCTCACCAGATCAGGGTTCCTACAATGAGCAGTTCTTC.

The gene calls are TRBV28 and TRBJ1-2, with TRBD1 identical over 7 bases. V lost 3 bases, J lost 5 bases, and 6 bases stayed unmatched. Per germline, CDR1 MDHEN and CDR2 SYDVKM. This CDR3 spans 14 amino acids. This CDR3 is CASSFGQAGYGYTF. The CDR3 DNA is TGTGCCAGCAGTTTCGGACAGGCCGGGTATGGCTACACCTTC.

DNA for the CDR3: TGTGCCAGGAGCCGTACTAGCGGGAACTACAATGAGCAGTTCTTC. Its translation: CARSRTSGNYNEQFF. The chain employs TRBV21-1 and TRBJ2-1; the listed D gene, TRBD2, was not tested against the DNA. TRBV21-1 is tagged as a pseudogene. The CDR3 contains 15 residues.

The chain is built from TRBV28 and TRBJ2-5; 7 bases map to TRBD1. Germline trimming cut 4 bases from V and 7 bases from J; bases unmatched to any gene: 9. Germline V gene data show CDR1 as MDHEN and CDR2 as SYDVKM. The CDR3 runs 14 residues. The CDR3 protein is CASSYGTDLWTQYF. Here the CDR3 DNA reads TGTGCCAGCAGTTACGGGACAGACTTATGGACCCAGTACTTC.

The rearrangement links TRBV6-1 to TRBJ2-3, with D uncertain. Trimming shortened V by 8 bases and J by 4 bases, and 10 bases separated the two germline ends. The germline gives CDR1 MNHNS, CDR2 SASEGT. CDR3 length: 12 amino acids. CDR3 region: CASASQADTQYF. The CDR3 DNA is TGTGCCAGCGCCAGCCAGGCAGATACGCAGTATTTT.

This clone occurred once. The CDR3 protein is CASSRYGDRVYSNQPQHF. DNA for the CDR3: TGTGCCAGTAGTAGGTATGGAGACAGGGTCTATAGCAATCAGCCCCAGCATTTT. The rearrangement uses TRBV19 and TRBJ1-5, with 7 bases that match TRBD1. Per germline, CDR1 LNHDA and CDR2 SQIVND (reference sequence). The J segment lost 0 bases and the V segment lost 4 bases, leaving 12 bases of the junction unmatched. This CDR3 contains 18 residues.

The genes are TRBV24-1 and TRBJ2-5; 10 bases agree with TRBD2. Germline V gene lookup returns CDR1 KGHDR and CDR2 SFDVKD. This CDR3 has 16 residues. V gave up 1 base and J gave up 2 bases; unmatched junction bases: 3. CDR3 coding DNA: TGTGCCACCAGTGATTTCCTAGCGGGGGAACAAGAGACCCAGTACTTC. Protein: CATSDFLAGEQETQYF.

This rearrangement joins TRBV18 to TRBJ1-4; possibly TRBD1 for D (5 bases). Deletions cut 3 bases from V and 7 bases from J, with 9 bases between. Germline lookup yields CDR1 KGHSH and CDR2 LQKENI. The CDR3 totals 13 residues. CDR3 loop: CASSPWGGEKLFF. The CDR3 DNA follows: TGTGCCAGCTCACCCTGGGGCGGTGAAAAACTGTTTTTT.

This clone appeared once. The rearrangement links TRBV5-1 to TRBJ1-2; D is ambiguous. V was cut by 1 base and J by 4 bases, with 11 bases left in between. Germline CDR1 is SGHRS and CDR2 is YFSETQ. The length of the CDR3 is 14 residues. Written as DNA, the CDR3 is TGCGCCAGCAGCTTGTTCCAGTCGTCCTATGGCTACACCTTC. Its translation: CASSLFQSSYGYTF.

This clone was seen a few times. The chain joins TRBV5-6 to TRBJ2-1, with a weak D call TRBD1 (5 bases). Between the trimmed V and J ends, which lost 3 bases and 2 bases, there was a span of 15 bases. CDR3 length: 16 amino acids. Germline CDR1 reads SGHDT; CDR2 reads YYEEEE. The CDR3, as DNA: TGTGCCAGCAGCTGGCAAGGGGCGAAAACCTACAATGAGCAGTTCTTC. It codes for CASSWQGAKTYNEQFF.

This sequence joins TRBV5-1 and TRBJ1-4; no clear D. Germline CDR1 SGHRS, CDR2 YFSETQ. Between the trimmed V and J ends, which lost 4 bases and 4 bases, there was a span of 11 bases. The CDR3 is made up of 14 amino acids. The CDR3 nucleotides are TGCGCCAGCAGCCGAGAGCGGATTAATGAAAAACTGTTTTTT. It translates to CASSRERINEKLFF.

This sequence joins TRBV19 and TRBJ2-1; the match to TRBD1 covers 9 bases. Germline CDR1 is LNHDA and CDR2 is SQIVND (reference sequence). This CDR3 is built from 17 residues. V shed 6 bases, J shed 1 base, and the junction held 10 bases outside the gene matches. The CDR3 loop reads CASSNQQGAVSYNEQFF. CDR3 coding DNA: TGTGCCAGTAGCAACCAACAGGGGGCGGTGTCCTACAATGAGCAGTTCTTC.

This chain joins TRBV7-2 and TRBJ2-1; D is uncertain. The V end was cut by 0 bases, the J end by 0 bases, with 6 bases between. The CDR3 is 15 amino acids. The germline V gene encodes CDR1 SGHTA and CDR2 FQGNSA. The CDR3 spells CASSLAGSSYNEQFF. The DNA of the CDR3 is TGTGCCAGCAGCTTAGCGGGCAGCTCCTACAATGAGCAGTTCTTC.

This sequence joins TRBV19 and TRBJ2-1; D gene uncertain. In germline, CDR1 is LNHDA, CDR2 SQIVND (reference sequence). This CDR3 has 14 residues. V was cut by 10 bases and J by 3 bases, with 16 bases left in between. The CDR3 loop is CATTHDLRYNEQFF. The CDR3, as DNA: TGTGCCACCACCCATGACTTACGCTACAATGAGCAGTTCTTC.

The chain joins TRBV4-2 to TRBJ1-5, with TRBD1 matching over 7 bases. This CDR3 spans 18 amino acids. The V gene's germline CDR1 is LGHNA and CDR2 YNFKEQ. With 2 bases clipped from V and 0 bases from J, the junction kept 10 bases outside the gene matches. CDR3 coding DNA: TGTGCCAGCAGCCAACCAGGACAGGCTCAACGTAGCAATCAGCCCCAGCATTTT. As protein: CASSQPGQAQRSNQPQHF.

CDR3 amino acids: CSVSRNTEAFF. For the CDR3, the DNA is TGCAGCGTTTCCAGGAACACTGAAGCTTTCTTT. The rearrangement joins TRBV29-1 to TRBJ1-1; D gene ambiguous. This CDR3 has 11 amino acids. Germline V gene sequence: CDR1 SQVTM, CDR2 ANQGSEA. V gave up 5 bases and J gave up 1 base, with 5 bases separating them.

The chain employs TRBV28 and TRBJ1-1, with a weak D call TRBD1 (6 bases). Trimming stripped 5 bases from V and 5 bases from J, with 21 bases between. Germline CDR1 MDHEN, CDR2 SYDVKM. The CDR3 runs 16 residues. CDR3 coding DNA: TGTGCCAGCAGTCCCTGGGAGGGGGATGGACGGACTGAAGCTTTCTTT. Its protein is CASSPWEGDGRTEAFF.